These 8 T cell receptor beta chains were all obtained from the same sample, sequenced in a study of spatial heterogeneity in lung cancer. Overall study findings and caveats: How many expanded intratumoral alpha and beta TCRs were present tracked the tumor mutation count, which was a count of nonsynonymous mutations.

TCRdb used MiXCR to reprocess the 5' RACE reads, holding one entry per CDR3 protein. The sample gives about 30,000 distinct CDR3 sequences, around 7.4% of which show up once; over 20% is in the top ten. The antigens of these receptors remain unknown. The time point here: sample taken at primary tumor resection. Sample: lung tumor tissue, taken at surgery. These receptors were collected from a male donor with early-stage non-small cell lung cancer.

This clonotype has just a few counts. V gene TRBV6-1 combines with J gene TRBJ1-1; 9 positions agree with TRBD1. Looked up from germline, CDR1 is MNHNS and CDR2 is SASEGT. The CDR3 totals 11 residues. Trimming removed 11 bases from V and 10 bases from J; junction bases left unmatched: 8. The CDR3 here is CAGDRGFGAFF. DNA of the CDR3: TGTGCCGGCGACAGGGGGTTCGGAGCTTTCTTT.

This clonotype was observed at least ten times. J is TRBJ2-5 and V is TRBV10-3; 10 bases map to TRBD2. CDR3 length: 15 residues. The germline CDR1 and CDR2 sequences are ENHRY and SYGVKD. The V and J ends lost 4 bases and 1 base, in that order; junction bases with no gene match: 3. In DNA, the CDR3 is TGTGCCATCAGTGGCTCTAGCGGGAGCCAAGAGACCCAGTACTTC. Translating it yields CAISGSSGSQETQYF.

Ten or more counts support this clonotype. The CDR3 nucleotides are TGCAGTGCTAGGCGACAGGGGAGGGGCGAGCAGTACTTC. The encoded protein is CSARRQGRGEQYF. This rearrangement joins TRBV20-1 to TRBJ2-7; perhaps TRBD1 as D (8 bases). The CDR3 has 13 amino acids. Germline CDR1 DFQATT, CDR2 SNEGSKA (reference sequence). The V end was cut by 3 bases, the J end by 6 bases, with 15 bases between.

This clonotype was recorded a few times. The rearrangement uses TRBV20-1 and TRBJ2-3, with a weak D call TRBD2 (6 bases). V gave up 1 base and J gave up 5 bases, with 13 bases separating them. The CDR3 totals 14 residues. Germline values: CDR1 DFQATT, CDR2 SNEGSKA (reference sequence). In DNA form, the CDR3 reads TGCAGTGCTAGAGCGGCTAGCGAGGTAGATACGCAGTATTTT. This gives the protein CSARAASEVDTQYF.

There are many counts of this clonotype. The chain carries TRBV4-1 and TRBJ1-3, with a possible D match to TRBD1 (6 bases). The germline V gene encodes CDR1 MGHRA and CDR2 YSYEKL. The CDR3 has 17 residues. The V end was cut by 4 bases, the J end by 0 bases, with 16 bases between. The CDR3 here is CASSRPRGGGSGNTIYF. In nucleotides, the CDR3 is TGCGCCAGCAGCCGTCCAAGGGGAGGGGGCTCTGGAAACACCATATATTTT.

This clonotype was observed a few times. V usage is TRBV5-5 and J usage is TRBJ1-3, with D hard to call. Deletions cut 1 base from V and 0 bases from J, with 17 bases between. This CDR3 has 18 amino acids. Germline-derived CDR1 and CDR2 are SGHKS and YYEKEE (reference sequence). The chain's CDR3 is CASSLWEALTNSGNTIYF. The CDR3 nucleotides are TGTGCCAGCAGCTTGTGGGAGGCACTAACAAACTCTGGAAACACCATATATTTT. The full variable domain, its missing parts supplied by reference TRBV5-5 and TRBJ1-3, is DAGVTQSPTHLIKTRGQQVTLRCSPISGHKSVSWYQQVLGQGPQFIFQYYEKEERGRGNFPDRFSARQFPNYSSELNVNALLLGDSALYLCASSLWEALTNSGNTIYFGEGSWLTVV.

This clonotype was recorded many times. The genes are TRBV4-3 and TRBJ2-3, with TRBD2 matching 9 bases. The V segment lost 1 base and the J segment 3 bases; nucleotides outside the gene matches: 5. This CDR3 spans 16 amino acids. Germline CDR1 reads LGHNA; CDR2 reads YSLEER. The CDR3 sequence is CASSQGAGGRTDTQYF. The CDR3, as DNA: TGCGCCAGCAGCCAAGGAGCGGGGGGCAGGACAGATACGCAGTATTTT.

The table lists this clonotype with many counts. The V gene is TRBV29-1, the J gene TRBJ2-7, with D perhaps TRBD1 (6 bases). The V end lost 7 bases, the J end lost 4 bases, and 17 bases lay between the germline ends. The CDR3 spans 13 residues. CDR1 and CDR2 from the germline V gene are SQVTM and ANQGSEA. The CDR3 sequence: CSAMTGDDYEQYF. The CDR3 bases are TGCAGCGCTATGACAGGAGACGATTACGAGCAGTACTTC.